The 10 T cell receptor beta chains reported below all come from one sample, sequenced in a study of CD8 T cells in ankylosing spondylitis. Study-level points and caveats: Typical of ankylosing spondylitis blood, it appeared, was a TCR beta motif of 7 or 8 highly homologous variants.

A single record per CDR3 protein comes from TCRdb applying MiXCR to the 5' RACE reads. The table lists over 400,000 distinct CDR3 sequences, around 26% of them singletons. For these TCRs, the target antigens are not known. Sequenced sample: blood, either unsorted or a sorted T cell fraction (not recorded which). Source of these receptors: a male donor with ankylosing spondylitis.

J is TRBJ1-5 and V is TRBV20-1; 7 positions agree with TRBD1. Losses at the gene ends were 5 bases for V and 3 bases for J; bases not matched to a gene: 13. There are 16 residues in the CDR3. CDR1 DFQATT and CDR2 SNEGSKA come from the germline V gene (reference sequence). CDR3 amino acids: CSAPAQHDRANQPQHF. CDR3 nucleotides: TGCAGTGCTCCAGCCCAACATGACAGGGCCAATCAGCCCCAGCATTTT.

The chain carries TRBV11-3 and TRBJ2-3; no firm D call. V was shortened by 5 bases and J by 4 bases, with 10 bases between the two germline ends. Germline V gene data show CDR1 as SGHNT and CDR2 as YENEEA. The CDR3 covers 13 residues. The CDR3 coding sequence is TGTGCCAGCAGCAAAAGACGAGCAGATACGCAGTATTTT. Protein: CASSKRRADTQYF.

This clonotype was picked up many times. The chain couples TRBV11-1 to TRBJ1-1, with D unclear. The germline V gene encodes CDR1 SGHAT and CDR2 FQDESV (reference sequence). V gave up 6 bases and J gave up 5 bases, with 13 bases separating them. The CDR3 sequence is 13 residues long. The CDR3 DNA is TGTGCCAGCAGTCCACCTACGGGGACTGAAGCTTTCTTT. Encoded protein: CASSPPTGTEAFF.

A few counts support this clonotype. V is TRBV5-5 and J is TRBJ1-1; maybe TRBD1 (5 bases). There are 14 residues in the CDR3. Per germline, CDR1 SGHKS and CDR2 YYEKEE (reference sequence). Deletions cut 4 bases from V and 4 bases from J, with 14 bases between. The CDR3 region has the DNA TGTGCCAGCAGCATCTCAGGGTTCCTCACTGAAGCTTTCTTT. Its translation: CASSISGFLTEAFF. Together with reference TRBV5-5 and TRBJ1-1, the CDR3 gives the full variable domain: DAGVTQSPTHLIKTRGQQVTLRCSPISGHKSVSWYQQVLGQGPQFIFQYYEKEERGRGNFPDRFSARQFPNYSSELNVNALLLGDSALYLCASSISGFLTEAFFGQGTRLTVV.

CDR3: CASSLRQGAVSNQPQHF. The CDR3 nucleotides are TGTGCCAGCAGTTTGAGACAGGGGGCAGTGAGCAATCAGCCCCAGCATTTT. The J gene is TRBJ1-5, the V gene TRBV12-3 or TRBV12-4; TRBD1 matches 10 bases. With 3 bases clipped from V and 1 base from J, the junction kept 6 bases outside the gene matches. This CDR3 is 17 amino acids long.

The chain carries TRBV3-1 and TRBJ1-5; D unresolved. Germline V lookup: CDR1 LGHDT, CDR2 YNNKEL (reference sequence). Trimming stripped 2 bases from V and 0 bases from J, with 5 bases between. This CDR3 is built from 14 residues. CDR3 in DNA: TGTGCCAGCAGCCAAAGCTATAGCAATCAGCCCCAGCATTTT. As protein: CASSQSYSNQPQHF.

V usage is TRBV7-8 and J usage is TRBJ2-2; 7 bases are shared with TRBD2. This CDR3 comprises 16 residues. After removal of 1 base from V and 5 bases from J, the junction contained 7 bases not matched to a gene. Germline V lookup: CDR1 SGHVS, CDR2 FQNEAQ. The CDR3 nucleotides are TGTGCCAGCAGCTTAGATTCGGGAGGATTGACCGGGGAGCTGTTTTTT. Protein product: CASSLDSGGLTGELFF. The whole variable domain, filled in from reference TRBV7-8 and TRBJ2-2, reads GAGVSQSPRYKVAKRGQDVALRCDPISGHVSLFWYQQALGQGPEFLTYFQNEAQLDKSGLPSDRFFAERPEGSVSTLKIQRTQQEDSAVYLCASSLDSGGLTGELFFGEGSRLTVL.

This clonotype was counted a few times. The rearrangement uses TRBV2 and TRBJ1-5; D not resolved. CDR1 and CDR2 from the germline V gene are SNHLY and FYNNEI. Trimming removed 2 bases from V and 5 bases from J, with 10 bases in between. CDR3 length: 14 residues. The CDR3: CASSENPGYQPQHF. CDR3 DNA sequence: TGTGCCAGCAGTGAAAACCCTGGGTATCAGCCCCAGCATTTT.

The V call is TRBV6-1, the J call TRBJ2-3; D is perhaps TRBD2 (6 bases). Per the germline V gene, CDR1 is MNHNS and CDR2 is SASEGT. With 6 bases removed from V and 6 bases from J, the gap between germline ends came to 16 bases. The CDR3 runs 14 residues. CDR3 in amino acids: CASRRIGGTDTQYF. CDR3 nucleotide sequence: TGTGCCAGCAGAAGAATAGGCGGGACGGATACGCAGTATTTT.

The V gene is TRBV18, the J gene TRBJ1-1; no firm D call. The CDR3 sequence is 16 residues long. V lost 1 base and J 4 bases, leaving 16 bases between the germline ends. CDR1 and CDR2 from the germline V gene are KGHSH and LQKENI. The CDR3 DNA follows: TGTGCCAGCTCACCACGAAATGACGCGGTCCCCACTGAAGCTTTCTTT. Amino acid sequence: CASSPRNDAVPTEAFF.